A single sample is the source of the 6 T cell receptor beta chains below, sequenced in a study of identical twins' blood T cells. TCRdb re-called the 5' RACE reads through MiXCR, storing one row per CDR3 protein. The table includes around 380,000 distinct CDR3 sequences, roughly 30% detected once. Material for sequencing was PBMCs. The receptors were sampled from a woman aged 18-49 years in good health.

This clonotype was recorded at least ten times. V usage is TRBV2 and J usage is TRBJ2-3, with 8 bases lining up with TRBD2. Germline V gene lookup returns CDR1 SNHLY and CDR2 FYNNEI. CDR3 length equals 14 residues. Unmatched junction bases numbered 7, after V lost 7 bases and J lost 4 bases. CDR3 sequence (DNA): TGTGCCAGCATTGCGGGGGGATTGGCAGATACGCAGTATTTT. Protein: CASIAGGLADTQYF.

In this sample, this clonotype turned up a few times. The chain couples TRBV4-1 to TRBJ2-1; 7 nucleotides match TRBD2. Trimming at V came to 1 base and at J to 2 bases, leaving 2 bases not matched to a gene. Germline CDR1 and CDR2: MGHRA and YSYEKL. The CDR3 covers 15 residues. CDR3 amino acids: CASSQAGGAYNEQFF. The DNA for the CDR3 is TGCGCCAGCAGCCAAGCTGGGGGGGCCTACAATGAGCAGTTCTTC.

Details on this clonotype: A single base separates this from a much larger clone, so it may be a read error. This chain uses TRBV29-1 with TRBJ1-2, with 9 bases fitting TRBD1. The CDR3 covers 12 residues. In germline, CDR1 is SQVTM, CDR2 ANQGSEA. V was clipped by 6 bases and J by 7 bases; unmatched bases: 6. The CDR3 DNA is TGCAGCGTGGACAGGGGAGCGCGTGGCTACACCTTC. Protein sequence: CSVDRGARGYTF.

This clonotype was observed once. This chain links TRBV7-8 with TRBJ2-1; D is undetermined. Deletions cut 2 bases from V and 3 bases from J, with 11 bases between. Germline CDR1 reads SGHVS; CDR2 reads FQNEAQ. This CDR3 spans 15 amino acids. Here the CDR3 DNA reads TGTGCCAGCAGCTTATTCGAGTCTATCTACAATGAGCAGTTCTTC. Translating it yields CASSLFESIYNEQFF.

In this sample, this clonotype turned up a few times. The rearrangement uses TRBV2 and TRBJ1-5; possible D gene TRBD1, 6 bases. The CDR3 is 16 residues long. Germline V CDR1 and CDR2: SNHLY, FYNNEI. Deletions cut 0 bases from V and 7 bases from J, with 16 bases between. The DNA of the CDR3 is TGTGCCAGCAGTGAAGCGCTGGCAGGGGAATACCAGCCCCAGCATTTT. Protein: CASSEALAGEYQPQHF.

This clonotype was seen only a few times. The chain recombines TRBV18 with TRBJ1-1; D may be TRBD1 (5 bases). Germline lookup yields CDR1 KGHSH and CDR2 LQKENI. This CDR3 has 13 residues. Trimming removed 10 bases from V and 0 bases from J, with 12 bases in between. The CDR3 nucleotides read TGTGCCACCATCGACAGCCTGAACACTGAAGCTTTCTTT. As protein: CATIDSLNTEAFF.